Given below is one TCR beta chain in context. The ends were cut back, 6 bases at V and 2 bases at J, with 17 bases in the middle. The CDR3 sequence is 15 residues long. The V gene's germline CDR1 is DFQATT and CDR2 SNEGSKA (reference sequence). This specimen comes from a study of quantifying T cell responses using KT2 cells. Study at large: Reverse transcription used primers in the TCR alpha and beta constant regions.

An oligo carrying a UMI was ligated to the cDNA 3' end. The first PCR ran 3 to 5 cycles with an equimolar RC1.1 and RC1.2 beta primer mix. TCRdb analysed the UMI-ligation and nested PCR reads with MiXCR anew, one entry per CDR3 protein. The sample yields approximately 54,000 distinct CDR3 sequences, 11% seen once. This chain links TRBV20-1 with TRBJ1-3; D is ambiguous. The clonotype comes from a human donor. Sequenced input: PBMCs spiked with cells of the T cell clone KT2. CDR3 DNA: TGCAGTGCCGGGAATTCTGGGGTTGCTGGAAACACCATATATTTT. It yields the protein CSAGNSGVAGNTIYF.